This T cell receptor beta chain emerged from a study of response to subunit inactivated influenza vaccine. V trimming: 5 bases; J trimming: 12 bases; junction bases outside the gene matches: 14. Germline V lookup: CDR1 SEHNR, CDR2 FQNEAQ (reference sequence). This CDR3 contains 15 residues. TCRdb re-called the RT-PCR reads with MiXCR, one entry per CDR3 protein. The sample contains about 300,000 distinct CDR3 sequences, approximately 20% of which appear only once. The sequenced sample was PBMCs from blood, obtained less than 22 months after vaccination. The genes are TRBV7-9 and TRBJ2-1, with 9 bases identical to TRBD2. This TCR derives from a man between 50 and 69 years old who received an inactivated influenza vaccine. Written as DNA, the CDR3 is TGTGCCAGCAGCCCTCTAGCGGGGATATCTAACGGGCAGTTCTTC. It codes for CASSPLAGISNGQFF.